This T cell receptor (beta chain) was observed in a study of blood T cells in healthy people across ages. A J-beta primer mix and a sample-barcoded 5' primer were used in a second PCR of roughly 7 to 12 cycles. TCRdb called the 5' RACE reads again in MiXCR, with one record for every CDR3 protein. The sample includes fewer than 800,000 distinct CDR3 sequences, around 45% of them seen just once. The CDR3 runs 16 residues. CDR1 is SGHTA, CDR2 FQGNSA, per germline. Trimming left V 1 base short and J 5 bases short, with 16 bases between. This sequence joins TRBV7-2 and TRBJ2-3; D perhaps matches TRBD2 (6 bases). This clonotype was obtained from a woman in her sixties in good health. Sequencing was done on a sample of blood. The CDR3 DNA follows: TGTGCCAGCAGCTTAGGCAGGAGGGCCAACAGAGATACGCAGTATTTT. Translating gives CASSLGRRANRDTQYF.